The entry that follows covers one T cell receptor (beta chain) sequence. Its antigen remains undetermined. One base away there is no much larger clone; base qualities are not given. TCRbeta CDR3 regions were amplified from genomic DNA by means of the immunoSEQ Assay, a bias-controlled multiplex PCR. The source study handled its data this way. Within the assay, amplification of reference gene primers was used to estimate how many nucleated cells each sample contained. To quantify the absolute abundance of each unique TCRbeta CDR3 rearrangement, sequence reads were collapsed and filtered. For each sample, productive Simpson clonality was calculated as the square root of Simpson's diversity index over productive rearrangements. This immuneACCESS table, as held by TCRdb, lists in-frame sequences with V and J called but not all clones. Of the missing ones, under half trace to an unresolved V gene in checked studies; the others have no known cause. The DNA was the basis for D and trimming; V, J and clone size are from that table. The sample table shows a few hundred thousand clones, and more than 85% are seen once. The top ten clonotypes cover approximately 2.9% of the sample.

This entry comes from a study of blood T cell repertoires in COVID-19 (dated by TCRdb to the early 2020s). For the study in its entirety: Collaborator samples came from the United States, Italy and Spain and covered acute and convalescent phases of COVID-19. Samples were obtained from the ongoing ImmuneRACE study (first 160 participants) and from 1,000 to 1,500 subjects provided by 6 global collaborators. Where available, HLA class I and class II types were obtained from metadata supplied by the sample provider rather than from assay-based typing. The prospective study material was composed of cDNA or gDNA derived from T cells, B-cell-depleted T cells, or PBMCs. Deeply sampled blood TCRbeta repertoires from subjects exposed to, actively infected with, or recovered from COVID-19 were included in the dataset. The repertoires were made available in a free public database intended to serve as a resource for research on the immune response to SARS-CoV-2. Nearly every sample came with metadata listing a de-identified subject ID, COVID-19 status, age in years and sex.

CDR1 and CDR2 are drawn from the germline V gene (reference sequence): LGHDT, YNNKEL. There are 17 amino acids in the CDR3, from cysteine to phenylalanine inclusive. Only the CDR3 part of the read is kept: 51 bases, read in frame from the first base. Relative to germline, V is 1 base shorter and J is 6 bases shorter, with 18 bases between their ends. The full study reports these points: The amount of clinical and demographic metadata varied by source and participant and was provided uncurated.

Each collaborating institution followed its own protocols to collect whole blood in K2EDTA tubes. For TCRbeta analysis, collaborator samples were shipped as frozen whole blood, as isolated PBMCs, or as DNA extracted from either sample type. Material for sequencing was peripheral blood. The rearranged segments are TRBV3-1 (or the pseudogene TRBV3-2) and TRBJ1-4; the D gene assignment is ambiguous. The TCR comes from a human donor in a cohort sampled during active COVID-19. CDR3 sequence: CASSQASSRGGHEKLFF. The nucleotides are TGTGCCAGCAGCCAAGCCTCATCTCGGGGTGGCCATGAAAAACTGTTTTTT.